The 18 T cell receptor beta chains in this list originate from one sample, sequenced in a study of cytomegalovirus exposure and HLA in healthy donors. With 60 Vbeta and 13 Jbeta primers, the PCR was carried out. Data came from immunoSEQ multiplex PCR; TCRdb stores just in-frame clones and leaves some out. The table lists 110,000 to 150,000 clones, around 75% of them singletons. Sequenced sample: PBMCs. These receptors were collected from a man in his forties or fifties in good health and CMV-seronegative.

The chain has TRBV11-2 and TRBJ2-7, with D tentatively TRBD1 (5 bases). This CDR3 has 15 amino acids. Germline V lookup: CDR1 SGHAT, CDR2 FQNNGV. The V end lost 5 bases, the J end lost 4 bases, and 18 bases lay between the germline ends. The CDR3 nucleotides are TGTGCCAGCAGCCTCTTTGGCAGGGTGGCATACGAGCAGTACTTC. It yields the protein CASSLFGRVAYEQYF.

This rearrangement joins TRBV11-2 to TRBJ2-2; tentative D call: TRBD2 (7 bases). CDR3 size: 15 residues. Germline CDR1 is SGHAT and CDR2 is FQNNGV. V shed 1 base and J shed 10 bases, with 16 bases lying between them. The CDR3 reads CASSLVVGGPEELFF. The CDR3, as DNA: TGTGCCAGCAGCTTAGTAGTGGGGGGGCCAGAGGAGCTGTTTTTT.

The chain employs TRBV27 and TRBJ2-5; 11 positions match TRBD1. There are 17 residues in the CDR3. In germline, CDR1 is MNHEY, CDR2 SMNVEV (reference sequence). V lost 2 bases and J lost 5; bases outside the gene matches: 10. CDR3 amino acids: CASSLRPGQGVSETQYF. The CDR3 DNA sequence: TGTGCCAGCAGTTTAAGGCCGGGACAGGGGGTCTCTGAGACCCAGTACTTC.

V usage is TRBV5-4 and J usage is TRBJ2-7; tentative D call: TRBD1 (6 bases). CDR1 and CDR2 from the germline V gene are SGHNT and YYREEE (reference sequence). There are 14 residues in the CDR3. V was pared by 2 bases and J by 4 bases, with 13 bases between. CDR3 region: CASSFQDSLYEQYF. The CDR3 coding sequence is TGTGCCAGCAGCTTCCAGGACAGTTTATACGAGCAGTACTTC.

The rearrangement uses TRBV10-3 and TRBJ1-1; D uncertain. V lost 10 bases, J lost 1 base, and 13 bases lay in between. The length of the CDR3 is 13 residues. CDR1 and CDR2 from the germline V gene are ENHRY and SYGVKD. The CDR3 here is CATIAAQNTEAFF. The CDR3 coding sequence is TGTGCCACCATAGCAGCGCAGAACACTGAAGCTTTCTTT.

The CDR3 DNA reads TGTGCCAGCAGCTTCGGACTGTTCACAGATACGCAGTATTTT. Translation gives CASSFGLFTDTQYF. The J gene is TRBJ2-3, the V gene TRBV7-3, with D maybe TRBD2 (5 bases). This CDR3 contains 14 residues. Trimming shortened V by 3 bases and J by 2 bases, and 9 bases separated the two germline ends. Germline CDR1 reads SGHTA; CDR2 reads FQGTGA.

The chain combines TRBV29-1 with TRBJ2-1; maybe TRBD2 (6 bases). V was cut by 6 bases and J by 8 bases, with 20 bases left in between. This CDR3 is 14 amino acids long. The germline gives CDR1 SQVTM, CDR2 ANQGSEA. The CDR3 DNA sequence: TGCAGCGTACCCAATTGGGGGACTGGGGATGAGCAGTTCTTC. It codes for CSVPNWGTGDEQFF.

The chain's CDR3 is CASSFPASGGYEQFF. The CDR3 DNA is TGTGCCAGCAGTTTTCCGGCTAGCGGGGGGTATGAGCAGTTCTTC. The V gene is TRBV28, the J gene TRBJ2-1, with 11 bases identical to TRBD2. Germline V lookup: CDR1 MDHEN, CDR2 SYDVKM. The CDR3 length is 15 residues. V gave up 3 bases and J gave up 8 bases; unmatched junction bases: 6.

This chain links TRBV18 with TRBJ2-2; the match to TRBD2 covers 13 bases. This CDR3 comprises 21 residues. Germline trimming cut 2 bases from V and 3 bases from J; bases unmatched to any gene: 15. Germline V gene sequence: CDR1 KGHSH, CDR2 LQKENI. The CDR3 nucleotides are TGTGCCAGCTCACCAAGGGAAATCGGACTAGCGGGGGCTCGCTACACCGGGGAGCTGTTTTTT. Its protein product is CASSPREIGLAGARYTGELFF.

The rearrangement links TRBV27 to TRBJ2-7; tentatively, D is TRBD1 (6 bases). CDR3 length: 13 amino acids. V was trimmed by 8 bases and J by 3 bases, leaving 14 bases between them. CDR1 MNHEY and CDR2 SMNVEV come from the germline V gene (reference sequence). CDR3 in DNA: TGTGCCAGCGGGAACAGGGATATCTACGAGCAGTACTTC. Translated: CASGNRDIYEQYF.

This clone has a handful of counts. This chain links TRBV6-5 with TRBJ2-7, with D perhaps matching TRBD2 (6 bases). Germline values: CDR1 MNHEY, CDR2 SVGAGI. This CDR3 contains 14 residues. Trimming removed 3 bases at V and 3 bases at J, with 12 bases between. The CDR3 sequence: CASSYSGGNYEQYF. CDR3 in DNA: TGTGCCAGCAGTTATTCGGGCGGGAACTACGAGCAGTACTTC.

Only a few counts were recorded for this clone. V usage is TRBV6-5 and J usage is TRBJ2-7; 8 nucleotides line up with TRBD1. Germline V lookup: CDR1 MNHEY, CDR2 SVGAGI. The CDR3 has 15 amino acids. J gave up 0 bases and V 6 bases, and 7 bases lay outside the gene matches. This CDR3 reads CASRPGGLNSYEQYF. In DNA, the CDR3 is TGTGCCAGCAGGCCAGGGGGCCTTAACTCCTACGAGCAGTACTTC.

J is TRBJ2-5 and V is TRBV7-3; D unresolved. The CDR3 is made up of 13 amino acids. V dropped 5 bases and J dropped 6 bases, with 13 bases sitting between them. Germline-derived CDR1 and CDR2 are SGHTA and FQGTGA. DNA for the CDR3: TGTGCCAGCAGCCCTGGGCCCGTGAAGACCCAGTACTTC. Its translation: CASSPGPVKTQYF.

V gene TRBV25-1 combines with J gene TRBJ2-2, with D possibly being TRBD1 (6 bases). Trimming pared 2 bases from V and 7 bases from J, leaving 17 bases between. The CDR3 loop spans 16 amino acids. Germline V gives CDR1 MGHDK, CDR2 SYGVNS. CDR3 sequence reads: CASSEAGARSDGELFF. The DNA for the CDR3 is TGTGCCAGCAGTGAAGCAGGGGCCCGGTCGGACGGGGAGCTGTTTTTT.

Only one count was recorded for this clone. This chain joins TRBV19 and TRBJ1-4; D is unresolved. The germline V gene encodes CDR1 LNHDA and CDR2 SQIVND (reference sequence). CDR3 length equals 13 residues. V dropped 7 bases and J dropped 4 bases, with 10 bases sitting between them. The CDR3 region is CASTSTVNEKLFF. The DNA of the CDR3 is TGTGCCAGTACGTCGACTGTTAATGAAAAACTGTTTTTT.

V usage is TRBV5-6 and J usage is TRBJ2-7; TRBD1 matches 10 bases. V was pared by 0 bases and J by 1 base, with 1 base of the junction left unmatched. The CDR3 sequence is 15 residues long. The germline CDR1 and CDR2 sequences are SGHDT and YYEEEE. CDR3 loop: CASSLGQGASYEQYF. In DNA, the CDR3 is TGTGCCAGCAGCTTGGGACAGGGGGCGTCCTACGAGCAGTACTTC.

The gene calls are TRBV29-1 and TRBJ2-1; TRBD2 agrees at 9 bases. The CDR3 is 17 amino acids. The trim removed 5 bases at V and 7 bases at J, leaving 18 bases unmatched. The germline gives CDR1 SQVTM, CDR2 ANQGSEA. CDR3 protein: CSVPGGLAGRRGNEQFF. The CDR3 DNA follows: TGCAGCGTTCCGGGCGGCCTAGCGGGGCGAAGGGGGAATGAGCAGTTCTTC.

This clone was counted a single time. This sequence joins TRBV13 and TRBJ1-6; D is perhaps TRBD1 (6 bases). This CDR3 region has 15 residues. Germline V gene data show CDR1 as PRHDT and CDR2 as FYEKMQ (reference sequence). V was pared by 5 bases and J by 4 bases, with 12 bases between. CDR3 sequence (DNA): TGTGCCAGCAGCCAGAACGGACAGTATAATTCACCCCTCCACTTT. It specifies CASSQNGQYNSPLHF.